Presented here are 25 T cell receptor beta chains from one specimen sequenced in a study of T-cell reconstitution after alpha-beta-depleted transplantation in children. Unique molecular identifiers featured in how the TCRbeta library was prepared. TCRdb recomputed calls from the PCR reads with MiXCR, one row per CDR3 protein. The data show a few hundred thousand distinct CDR3 sequences, with about a sixth seen just once and 2.5% to 3.5% held by the top ten. The specimen comprised PBMCs from the stem cell graft donor, sampled from the stem cell graft. Receptors were obtained from a human donor who donated a stem cell graft to a child with acute lymphoblastic leukemia.

This clonotype was counted only a few times. This chain links TRBV12-3 or TRBV12-4 with TRBJ2-1; possibly TRBD1 for D (6 bases). The CDR3 runs to 15 residues. V gave up 7 bases and J gave up 4 bases, with 17 bases separating them. The CDR3 region is CASTPGVLLYNEQFF. The DNA of the CDR3 is TGTGCCAGCACCCCAGGGGTCTTACTGTACAATGAGCAGTTCTTC.

The gene calls are TRBV2 and TRBJ1-4; no reliable D call. Germline values: CDR1 SNHLY, CDR2 FYNNEI. Trimming left V 7 bases short and J 8 bases short, with 11 bases between. The CDR3 is 12 amino acids. The CDR3 nucleotides are TGTGCCAGCACCGCCAACTCCGAAAAACTGTTTTTT. This sequence encodes CASTANSEKLFF. Supplemented by reference TRBV2 and TRBJ1-4, the full variable domain reads EPEVTQTPSHQVTQMGQEVILRCVPISNHLYFYWYRQILGQKVEFLVSFYNNEISEKSEIFDDQFSVERPDGSNFTLKIRSTKLEDSAMYFCASTANSEKLFFGSGTQLSVL.

This clonotype was recorded a few times. This chain connects TRBV5-6 to TRBJ2-7; unclear D gene. Germline CDR1 is SGHDT and CDR2 is YYEEEE. The length of the CDR3 is 14 residues. The ends were cut back, 1 base at V and 0 bases at J, with 8 bases in the middle. In nucleotides, the CDR3 is TGTGCCAGCAGCTTGAACGGGTTCTCCTACGAGCAGTACTTC. This codes for CASSLNGFSYEQYF.

This clonotype was seen more than once but under ten times. The chain joins TRBV27 to TRBJ2-1; D is tentatively TRBD1 or TRBD2 (5 bases each). Germline V gene data show CDR1 as MNHEY and CDR2 as SMNVEV (reference sequence). This CDR3 has 14 amino acids. The V end was cut by 5 bases, the J end by 6 bases, with 14 bases between. DNA for the CDR3: TGTGCCAGCAGTGGGCAGGGACGAGTCAATGAGCAGTTCTTC. The encoded protein is CASSGQGRVNEQFF.

The chain carries TRBV20-1 and TRBJ2-7; D is perhaps TRBD1 or TRBD2 (6 bases each). CDR1 is DFQATT, CDR2 SNEGSKA, per germline (reference sequence). V dropped 6 bases and J dropped 7 bases, with 25 bases sitting between them. This CDR3 comprises 15 residues. The CDR3, as DNA: TGCAGTGCCGCCGGAGGGGACACCCCATGGGGGGAGCAGTACTTC. Amino acids: CSAAGGDTPWGEQYF.

This CDR3 reads CASYISSYEQYF. The CDR3 nucleotides read TGTGCCAGCTATATCAGCTCCTACGAGCAGTACTTC. This sequence joins TRBV6-1 and TRBJ2-7, with D unclear. Germline V gene sequence: CDR1 MNHNS, CDR2 SASEGT. V was pared by 8 bases and J by 0 bases, with 8 bases between. The CDR3 length is 12 residues.

The chain combines TRBV7-8 with TRBJ2-1; 10 nucleotides match TRBD2. The CDR3 contains 15 residues. Germline values: CDR1 SGHVS, CDR2 FQNEAQ. The V and J ends lost 4 bases and 7 bases, in that order; junction bases with no gene match: 7. The CDR3 loop reads CASSSLAGGKNEQFF. The CDR3 DNA is TGTGCCAGCAGCTCTTTAGCGGGAGGTAAGAATGAGCAGTTCTTC.

This chain links TRBV27 with TRBJ2-2, with 8 bases matching TRBD2. V lost 6 bases and J lost 8; bases outside the gene matches: 8. Germline CDR1 and CDR2: MNHEY and SMNVEV (reference sequence). This CDR3 has 14 residues. CDR3 bases: TGTGCCAGCAGCCGGGAAGCGGGGGCTGGGGAGCTGTTTTTT. As protein: CASSREAGAGELFF.

This clonotype was counted between two and nine times. The genes are TRBV15 and TRBJ2-3, with D hard to call. Trimming took 0 bases from V and 5 from J, leaving 3 bases between them. CDR1 and CDR2 (germline): LNHNV, YYDKDF (reference sequence). This CDR3 region has 12 residues. The CDR3 reads CATSRDRDTQYF. The CDR3 nucleotides are TGTGCCACCAGCAGAGATCGAGATACGCAGTATTTT.

A few counts support this clonotype. This chain joins TRBV7-9 and TRBJ2-1; D call uncertain. CDR1 SEHNR and CDR2 FQNEAQ come from the germline V gene (reference sequence). The CDR3 is 16 residues long. The ends were cut back, 5 bases at V and 7 bases at J, with 21 bases in the middle. The CDR3 DNA reads TGTGCCAGCAGCCTCGACTGGTATGGGAATCAAAATGAGCAGTTCTTC. Amino acids: CASSLDWYGNQNEQFF.

This clonotype was detected only a few times. The V call is TRBV24-1, the J call TRBJ2-7; 8 bases are a match to TRBD2. With 3 bases clipped from V and 3 bases from J, the junction kept 9 bases outside the gene matches. The CDR3 totals 16 residues. Germline lookup yields CDR1 KGHDR and CDR2 SFDVKD. CDR3 nucleotide sequence: TGTGCCACCAGTGATCTGCCCGGGAGGGTAAACTACGAGCAGTACTTC. It specifies CATSDLPGRVNYEQYF.

This chain links TRBV20-1 with TRBJ2-1; D unclear. Per germline, CDR1 DFQATT and CDR2 SNEGSKA (reference sequence). The CDR3 length is 12 residues. V was shortened by 1 base and J by 9 bases, with 10 bases between the two germline ends. CDR3 bases: TGCAGTGCTAGAGGGCTTCCCGCTGAGCAGTTCTTC. Encoded protein: CSARGLPAEQFF.

The chain joins TRBV9 to TRBJ2-7; 10 bases line up with TRBD2. This CDR3 region has 15 residues. The V gene end was trimmed by 3 bases and the J gene end by 3 bases; junction bases not matched to a gene: 6. CDR1 is SGDLS, CDR2 YYNGEE, per germline. DNA for the CDR3: TGTGCCAGCAGCGATAGCGGGAGGTACGACTACGAGCAGTACTTC. This encodes CASSDSGRYDYEQYF.

V usage is TRBV12-3 or TRBV12-4 and J usage is TRBJ2-7; D call uncertain. Trimming took 2 bases from V and 3 from J, leaving 14 bases between them. The CDR3 is made up of 15 amino acids. The CDR3 nucleotides are TGTGCCAGCAGTTTAAAGGCCGGATTGAGCTACGAGCAGTACTTC. As protein: CASSLKAGLSYEQYF.

The chain links TRBV12-3 or TRBV12-4 to TRBJ1-1; perhaps TRBD1 as D (5 bases). The CDR3 runs 15 residues. With 4 bases removed from V and 4 bases from J, the gap between germline ends came to 16 bases. CDR3 DNA: TGTGCCAGCAGTTACGGCCGGGGGACGAGCACTGAAGCTTTCTTT. Translating gives CASSYGRGTSTEAFF.

The chain combines TRBV7-9 with TRBJ1-2, with 9 bases identical to TRBD1. The trim removed 2 bases at V and 4 bases at J, leaving 5 bases unmatched. CDR1 is SEHNR and CDR2 is FQNEAQ in the germline V gene (reference sequence). This CDR3 contains 15 residues. The CDR3 nucleotides read TGTGCCAGCAGCTTAAGTACAGGGGGCTCCTATGGCTACACCTTC. Amino acid sequence: CASSLSTGGSYGYTF.

This clonotype has a handful of counts. V is TRBV25-1 and J is TRBJ2-7; perhaps TRBD2 as D (6 bases). CDR1 MGHDK and CDR2 SYGVNS come from the germline V gene. Trimming took off 0 bases at V and 4 bases at J, with 13 bases between the two ends. The CDR3 contains 15 residues. The CDR3 loop is CASSEYTGAGYEQYF. The CDR3 DNA reads as TGTGCCAGCAGTGAATACACGGGAGCTGGGTACGAGCAGTACTTC.

This chain uses TRBV5-1 with TRBJ2-3; D gene ambiguous. Germline CDR1 and CDR2: SGHRS and YFSETQ. The CDR3 length is 12 residues. The V end was cut by 7 bases, the J end by 1 base, with 7 bases between. As DNA, the CDR3 is TGCGCCAGCCAGGATCGCACAGATACGCAGTATTTT. Residues: CASQDRTDTQYF.

This clonotype showed up just a few times. The V and J genes are TRBV2 and TRBJ2-1; D gene unclear. Germline values: CDR1 SNHLY, CDR2 FYNNEI. The CDR3 extends over 15 amino acids. V was trimmed by 2 bases and J by 3 bases, leaving 11 bases between them. The CDR3 spells CASSEILGSYNEQFF. CDR3 bases: TGTGCCAGCAGTGAAATCTTGGGCAGCTACAATGAGCAGTTCTTC.

The V gene is TRBV2, the J gene TRBJ2-1; no definite D call. V was cut by 3 bases and J by 7 bases, with 7 bases left in between. There are 12 residues in the CDR3. The germline V gene encodes CDR1 SNHLY and CDR2 FYNNEI. CDR3 sequence reads: CASSEVGNEQFF. CDR3 sequence (DNA): TGTGCCAGCAGTGAGGTTGGTAATGAGCAGTTCTTC.

V usage is TRBV3-1 and J usage is TRBJ1-1, with D tentatively TRBD1 (5 bases). The CDR3 has 15 amino acids. V shed 2 bases and J shed 9 bases, with 19 bases lying between them. Germline V gene sequence: CDR1 LGHDT, CDR2 YNNKEL (reference sequence). The CDR3 DNA reads as TGTGCCAGCAGCCAAAGGACGGGGCAAGGGTCGAAAGCTTTCTTT. This translates into CASSQRTGQGSKAFF.

This clonotype has only a few counts. The chain employs TRBV20-1 and TRBJ2-3, with D perhaps TRBD1 (5 bases). The V end was cut by 6 bases, the J end by 4 bases, with 17 bases between. The CDR3 totals 14 residues. The germline gives CDR1 DFQATT, CDR2 SNEGSKA (reference sequence). This chain's CDR3 is CSARDSALSDTQYF. CDR3 coding DNA: TGCAGTGCCAGGGATAGTGCCCTGTCAGATACGCAGTATTTT.

This clonotype has ten or more counts. The CDR3 coding sequence is TGTGCCACGCGGGAATCTGGCACAGATACGCAGTATTTT. This gives the protein CATRESGTDTQYF. V usage is TRBV12-3 or TRBV12-4 and J usage is TRBJ2-3; a weak D match, TRBD2 (6 bases). The CDR3 runs 13 residues. V lost 10 bases and J 1 base, leaving 12 bases between the germline ends.

The rearrangement uses TRBV27 and TRBJ1-3; the D gene is possibly TRBD1 (5 bases). V shed 7 bases and J shed 5 bases, with 12 bases lying between them. Per the germline V gene, CDR1 is MNHEY and CDR2 is SMNVEV (reference sequence). The CDR3 sequence is 13 residues long. For the CDR3, the DNA is TGTGCCAGCAAAGGGGCGAGTAGAAACACCATATATTTT. Protein: CASKGASRNTIYF.

The V and J genes are TRBV3-1 and TRBJ1-4; 8 positions match TRBD1. V shed 0 bases, J shed 3 bases, and the junction held 6 bases outside the gene matches. Germline values: CDR1 LGHDT, CDR2 YNNKEL (reference sequence). This CDR3 has 17 residues. The CDR3 DNA reads as TGTGCCAGCAGCCAAGAAGGGTGGACAGGGTCTAATGAAAAACTGTTTTTT. This translates into CASSQEGWTGSNEKLFF.